The 25 T cell receptor beta chains presented below share a single source sample, sequenced in a study of OX40 agonist ivuxolimab in advanced cancers. The repertoire was sequenced with immunoSEQ multiplex PCR; TCRdb's copy has only in-frame clones and lacks some. The sample carries roughly 48,000 clones, 65% to 90% recorded once. This specimen consisted of CD4+ or CD8+ T cells sorted from blood, obtained in a trial of the OX40 agonist ivuxolimab. These receptors were obtained from an adult with an advanced solid tumor such as melanoma, head and neck, liver or kidney cancer.

The chain couples TRBV2 to TRBJ1-2; no clear D. The V and J ends lost 3 bases and 6 bases respectively, with 11 bases between them. This CDR3 has 13 residues. The germline V gene encodes CDR1 SNHLY and CDR2 FYNNEI. Written as DNA, the CDR3 is TGTGCCAGCAGTGAGAGGTCTATTAATGGCTACACCTTC. Translated, it gives CASSERSINGYTF.

V usage is TRBV29-1 and J usage is TRBJ2-7; D unclear. V shed 0 bases and J shed 4 bases, with 4 bases lying between them. CDR3 size: 11 residues. CDR1 and CDR2 from the germline V gene are SQVTM and ANQGSEA. The CDR3 bases are TGCAGCGTTGAAGACAGTTACGAGCAGTACTTC. Amino acids: CSVEDSYEQYF.

This clone appeared once. The same CDR3 also results from other DNA sequences found in this sample. The gene calls are TRBV5-1 and TRBJ2-3; a possible D gene is TRBD2 (7 bases). The germline V and J ends were trimmed by 4 bases and 3 bases, with 15 bases remaining between them. The V gene's germline CDR1 is SGHRS and CDR2 YFSETQ. This CDR3 spans 15 amino acids. CDR3 in DNA: TGCGCCAGCAGCCCGGGTAGGGGGGGGACAGATACGCAGTATTTT. Translated, it gives CASSPGRGGTDTQYF.

This chain joins TRBV6-6 and TRBJ2-1; D is ambiguous. The germline V gene encodes CDR1 MNHNY and CDR2 SVGAGI (reference sequence). This CDR3 contains 16 residues. With 0 bases removed from V and 4 bases from J, the gap between germline ends came to 13 bases. CDR3 sequence: CASSYSKPPSYNEQFF. The DNA for the CDR3 is TGTGCCAGCAGTTACTCGAAACCCCCGTCGTACAATGAGCAGTTCTTC.

This chain links TRBV18 with TRBJ2-1; D may correspond to TRBD1 or TRBD2 (6 bases each). This CDR3 has 18 residues. Germline loops: CDR1 KGHSH, CDR2 LQKENI. Trimming stripped 6 bases from V and 0 bases from J, with 21 bases between. CDR3 residues: CASSPPVPGASSYNEQFF. As DNA, the CDR3 is TGTGCCAGCTCCCCCCCCGTCCCGGGGGCTAGCTCCTACAATGAGCAGTTCTTC.

Of note for this clone: The germline gene is not matched at one end of the junction; a read error may be the cause. The rearrangement uses TRBV29-1 and TRBJ2-3, with 14 bases identical to TRBD2. The CDR3 spans 16 residues. In germline, CDR1 is SQVTM, CDR2 ANQGSEA. The DNA of the CDR3 is TGCAGCACCGGGACTAGCGGGAGAAAAGGAACAGATGCGCAGTATTTT. Translating it yields CSTGTSGRKGTDAQYF.

The rearrangement uses TRBV19 and TRBJ1-2, with D perhaps TRBD1 (6 bases). The CDR3 contains 13 residues. Trimming took 3 bases from V and 8 from J, leaving 13 bases between them. From germline, CDR1 is LNHDA and CDR2 SQIVND (reference sequence). CDR3 nucleotide sequence: TGTGCCAGTAGTATGGGTAACGGGGGCGGCTACACCTTC. Translation gives CASSMGNGGGYTF.

J is TRBJ2-5 and V is TRBV6-5, with 12 bases lining up with TRBD2. The CDR3 has 14 residues. CDR1 MNHEY and CDR2 SVGAGI come from the germline V gene. V lost 7 bases, J lost 5 bases, and 5 bases stayed unmatched. The CDR3 sequence is CASTPSGREETQYF. The CDR3 DNA sequence: TGTGCCAGCACCCCTAGCGGGAGGGAGGAGACCCAGTACTTC.

The rearrangement links TRBV30 to TRBJ1-1; D unclear. V dropped 3 bases and J dropped 10 bases, with 12 bases sitting between them. Germline lookup yields CDR1 GTSNPN and CDR2 SVGIG (reference sequence). CDR3 length: 11 residues. The CDR3: CAWSLGGVAFF. In nucleotides, the CDR3 is TGTGCCTGGAGCCTTGGAGGAGTAGCTTTCTTT.

The chain is built from TRBV4-2 and TRBJ2-2, with TRBD2 matching over 8 bases. Germline CDR1 LGHNA, CDR2 YNFKEQ. Trimming took 0 bases from V and 4 from J; bases not matched to a gene: 10. The CDR3 is 18 residues long. The CDR3 bases are TGTGCCAGCAGCCAAGAACCCCGGACTAGCTTGGGCACCGGGGAGCTGTTTTTT. Its protein product is CASSQEPRTSLGTGELFF.

The genes are TRBV9 and TRBJ2-5; 9 positions match TRBD1. V lost 4 bases, J lost 3 bases, and 10 bases stayed unmatched. CDR1 and CDR2 (germline): SGDLS, YYNGEE. This CDR3 spans 16 amino acids. CDR3: CASSLRPGTGKETQYF. The CDR3 DNA reads TGTGCCAGCAGCCTGCGCCCCGGGACAGGGAAAGAGACCCAGTACTTC.

The gene calls are TRBV5-4 and TRBJ1-1, with 7 positions matching TRBD1. V trimming: 3 bases; J trimming: 4 bases; junction bases outside the gene matches: 9. This CDR3 is built from 15 residues. Looked up from germline, CDR1 is SGHNT and CDR2 is YYREEE (reference sequence). The CDR3 DNA sequence: TGTGCCAGCAGCTCCGGAGACAGGGATGGCACTGAAGCTTTCTTT. Translation gives CASSSGDRDGTEAFF.

This clone was observed a few times. CDR3 in amino acids: CASVGTEYNEQFF. CDR3 DNA: TGTGCCAGCGTTGGGACGGAATACAATGAGCAGTTCTTC. The rearrangement links TRBV7-9 to TRBJ2-1, with D perhaps given as TRBD1 or TRBD2 (5 bases each). The CDR3 extends over 13 amino acids. Trimming removed 8 bases from V and 4 bases from J, with 12 bases in between. Germline lookup yields CDR1 SEHNR and CDR2 FQNEAQ (reference sequence).

The gene calls are TRBV11-1 and TRBJ1-6, with 7 bases matching TRBD1. Germline V gene data show CDR1 as SGHAT and CDR2 as FQDESV (reference sequence). The CDR3 sequence is 16 residues long. J lost 10 bases, V lost 3 bases, and 12 bases had no gene match. CDR3: CASSFRTGQTGSPLHF. The CDR3 DNA reads TGTGCCAGCAGCTTTCGGACAGGCCAAACGGGGTCACCCCTCCACTTT.

This clone was recorded only once. The chain couples TRBV12-5 to TRBJ2-7; D not resolved. This CDR3 is 14 amino acids long. V gave up 5 bases and J gave up 0 bases, with 11 bases separating them. Germline lookup yields CDR1 LGHNT and CDR2 FRNRAP. The CDR3 is CASGPRLSSYEQYF. The CDR3 bases are TGTGCTAGTGGTCCTAGACTGAGCTCCTACGAGCAGTACTTC.

The chain employs TRBV7-2 and TRBJ1-1; no firm D call. Deletions cut 5 bases from V and 3 bases from J, with 13 bases between. The CDR3 is made up of 14 amino acids. CDR1 is SGHTA, CDR2 FQGNSA, per germline. This chain's CDR3 is CASSLRRVDTEAFF. The CDR3 region has the DNA TGTGCCAGCAGCCTAAGAAGGGTGGACACTGAAGCTTTCTTT.

The chain employs TRBV7-2 and TRBJ2-2; TRBD2 is a possible D gene (6 bases). V lost 4 bases and J 4 bases, leaving 10 bases between the germline ends. Per germline, CDR1 SGHTA and CDR2 FQGNSA. The CDR3 has 14 amino acids. The CDR3 sequence: CASSSQAGTGELFF. The CDR3 bases are TGTGCCAGCAGCTCCCAAGCGGGCACCGGGGAGCTGTTTTTT.

The chain uses TRBV6-1 and TRBJ1-5, with 7 bases fitting TRBD1. The junction had 8 bases not matched to a gene; V was cut back by 6 bases and J by 6 bases. Germline values: CDR1 MNHNS, CDR2 SASEGT. This CDR3 region has 14 residues. The CDR3 sequence is CASSATGLAQPQHF. The CDR3 DNA reads as TGTGCCAGCAGCGCGACAGGGTTGGCTCAGCCCCAGCATTTT.

This chain uses TRBV2 with TRBJ2-3; perhaps D is TRBD1 or TRBD2 (6 bases each). V lost 8 bases, J lost 2 bases, and 14 bases lay in between. Germline CDR1 and CDR2: SNHLY and FYNNEI. The CDR3 length is 14 residues. The CDR3 sequence: CASRGLAYTDTQYF. The CDR3 DNA reads TGTGCCAGCCGGGGGCTAGCGTACACAGATACGCAGTATTTT.

J is TRBJ2-3 and V is TRBV19; 11 bases are shared with TRBD2. V shed 3 bases and J 4 bases; nucleotides not matched to a gene: 3. The CDR3 loop spans 15 amino acids. Per germline, CDR1 LNHDA and CDR2 SQIVND (reference sequence). CDR3 in DNA: TGTGCCAGTAGTATGGGTAGCGGGGGGGCAGATACGCAGTATTTT. It yields the protein CASSMGSGGADTQYF.

The genes are TRBV4-2 and TRBJ2-7; 11 positions agree with TRBD2. The CDR3 has 15 residues. Germline V gene data show CDR1 as LGHNA and CDR2 as YNFKEQ. V dropped 1 base and J dropped 7; count of bases not matched to a gene: 6. CDR3 amino acids: CASSQGLAGSGEQYF. The CDR3 DNA follows: TGTGCCAGCAGCCAAGGACTAGCGGGATCCGGTGAGCAGTACTTC.

This clone was picked up a small number of times. This chain joins TRBV5-1 and TRBJ2-2; 8 bases are shared with TRBD1. Germline CDR1 SGHRS, CDR2 YFSETQ. The CDR3 length is 16 residues. V gave up 7 bases and J gave up 1 base; unmatched junction bases: 9. CDR3 nucleotide sequence: TGCGCCAGCCGGGAAGGGGGACAGGTGAACACCGGGGAGCTGTTTTTT. It specifies CASREGGQVNTGELFF. The variable domain in full, with the rest retrieved from reference TRBV5-1 and TRBJ2-2, is KAGVTQTPRYLIKTRGQQVTLSCSPISGHRSVSWYQQTPGQGLQFLFEYFSETQRNKGNFPGRFSGRQFSNSRSEMNVSTLELGDSALYLCASREGGQVNTGELFFGEGSRLTVL.

The rearrangement links TRBV6-6 to TRBJ2-1; 8 nucleotides agree with TRBD1. Unmatched junction bases numbered 9, after V lost 7 bases and J lost 4 bases. The CDR3 contains 15 residues. In germline, CDR1 is MNHNY, CDR2 SVGAGI (reference sequence). The CDR3 sequence is CASTGGKGNYNEQFF. The CDR3 DNA sequence: TGTGCCAGCACAGGGGGCAAGGGAAATTACAATGAGCAGTTCTTC.

This rearrangement joins TRBV11-2 to TRBJ2-7, with D maybe TRBD2 (6 bases). Germline V lookup: CDR1 SGHAT, CDR2 FQNNGV. This CDR3 has 19 amino acids. Between the trimmed V and J ends, which lost 4 bases and 0 bases, there was a span of 25 bases. CDR3 bases: TGTGCCAGCAGCTCCCGCGGGGCACACGGGGGAGTTAGCTCCTACGAGCAGTACTTC. This codes for CASSSRGAHGGVSSYEQYF.

This chain uses TRBV5-1 with TRBJ2-1; D may correspond to TRBD1 or TRBD2 (6 bases each). Germline CDR1 reads SGHRS; CDR2 reads YFSETQ. The CDR3 contains 18 residues. The V and J ends lost 0 bases and 7 bases respectively, with 23 bases between them. Written as DNA, the CDR3 is TGCGCCAGCAGCTTGGCTATGATAAGGACAAGGGGGAGGAATGAGCAGTTCTTC. Its translation is CASSLAMIRTRGRNEQFF.